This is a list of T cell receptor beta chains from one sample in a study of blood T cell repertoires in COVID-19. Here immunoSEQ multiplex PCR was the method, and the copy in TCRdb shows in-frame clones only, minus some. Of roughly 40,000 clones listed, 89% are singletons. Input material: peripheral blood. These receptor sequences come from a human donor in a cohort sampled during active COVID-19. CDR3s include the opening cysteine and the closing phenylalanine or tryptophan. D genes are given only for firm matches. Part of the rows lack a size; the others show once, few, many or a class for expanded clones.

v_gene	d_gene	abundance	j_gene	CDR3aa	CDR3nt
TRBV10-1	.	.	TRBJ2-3	CASSDEGLTDTQYF	TGCGCCAGCAGTGACGAGGGTCTCACAGATACGCAGTATTTT
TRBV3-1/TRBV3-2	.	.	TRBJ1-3	CASSQSQVAPGNTIYF	TGTGCCAGCAGCCAATCCCAGGTGGCACCTGGAAACACCATATATTTT
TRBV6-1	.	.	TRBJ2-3	CASSEQGSAQYF	TGTGCCAGCAGTGAACAGGGGAGTGCGCAGTATTTT
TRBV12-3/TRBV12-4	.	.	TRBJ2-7	CASSLASEEEQYF	TGTGCCAGCAGTTTAGCCTCAGAAGAAGAGCAGTACTTC
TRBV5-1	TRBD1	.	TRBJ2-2	CASSFEGAFTGELFF	TGCGCCAGCAGCTTCGAGGGGGCCTTCACCGGGGAGCTGTTTTTT
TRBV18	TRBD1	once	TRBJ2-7	CASSRRDRGLLEQYF	TGTGCCAGCTCACGCCGGGACAGGGGCTTACTCGAGCAGTACTTC
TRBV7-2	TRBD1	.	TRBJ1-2	CASSVPGQSNYGYTF	TGTGCCAGCAGCGTCCCGGGACAGAGCAACTATGGCTACACCTTC
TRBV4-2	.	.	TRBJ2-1	CASSPHESYNEQFF	TGTGCCAGCAGCCCCCATGAGTCCTACAATGAGCAGTTCTTC
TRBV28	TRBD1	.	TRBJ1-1	CASSLDRDTEAFF	TGTGCCAGCAGCCTTGACAGGGACACTGAAGCTTTCTTT
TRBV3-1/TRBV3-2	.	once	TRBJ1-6	CASSPGGTYNSPLHF	TGTGCCAGCAGCCCGGGGGGCACCTATAATTCACCCCTCCACTTT
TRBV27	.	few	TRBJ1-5	CASRLSGDSNQPQHF	TGTGCCAGCAGGCTCTCCGGGGATAGCAATCAGCCCCAGCATTTT
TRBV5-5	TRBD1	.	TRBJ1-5	CASSSGQGYNQPQHF	TGTGCCAGCAGCTCGGGACAGGGGTACAATCAGCCCCAGCATTTT
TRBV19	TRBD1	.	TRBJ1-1	CASSIVGQGEAFF	TGTGCCAGTAGTATAGTCGGACAGGGTGAAGCTTTCTTT
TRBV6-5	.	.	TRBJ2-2	CASSYLGAGGTGELFF	TGTGCCAGCAGTTACCTCGGGGCAGGGGGGACCGGGGAGCTGTTTTTT
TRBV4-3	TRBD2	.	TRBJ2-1	CASSPRLAGANEQFF	TGCGCCAGCAGCCCTCGACTAGCGGGAGCGAATGAGCAGTTCTTC
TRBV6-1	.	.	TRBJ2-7	CASSVGQSSFSYEQYF	TGTGCCAGCAGTGTAGGACAGAGTAGTTTCTCCTACGAGCAGTACTTC
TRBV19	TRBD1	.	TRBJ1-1	CASSIVAGGTTEAFF	TGTGCCAGTAGTATAGTTGCAGGGGGGACCACTGAAGCTTTCTTT
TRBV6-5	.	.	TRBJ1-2	CASGTPGGLRGYTF	TGTGCCAGCGGTACTCCCGGGGGGTTGAGGGGCTACACCTTC
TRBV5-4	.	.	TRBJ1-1	CASSLDRVDTEAFF	TGTGCCAGCAGCTTGGACAGGGTTGACACTGAAGCTTTCTTT
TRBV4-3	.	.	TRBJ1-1	CASSQDPRDGQGGTEAFF	TGCGCCAGCAGCCAAGATCCACGGGATGGGCAGGGAGGCACTGAAGCTTTCTTT
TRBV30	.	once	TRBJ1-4	CAWSTRSGAGKEKLFF	TGTGCCTGGAGTACCCGCTCAGGGGCGGGTAAGGAAAAACTGTTTTTT
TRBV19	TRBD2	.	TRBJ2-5	CASSYTSGRETQYF	TGTGCCAGTAGCTATACTAGCGGGAGAGAGACCCAGTACTTC
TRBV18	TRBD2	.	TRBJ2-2	CASSPLLAGNTGELFF	TGTGCCAGCTCACCCTTACTAGCGGGGAACACCGGGGAGCTGTTTTTT
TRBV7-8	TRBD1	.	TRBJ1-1	CASSSHYPGQGAPRNTEAFF	TGTGCCAGCAGCTCCCATTACCCGGGACAGGGGGCGCCTCGGAACACTGAAGCTTTCTTT
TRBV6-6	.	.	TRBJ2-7	CASSNSNEQYF	TGTGCCAGCAGTAATTCAAACGAGCAGTACTTC
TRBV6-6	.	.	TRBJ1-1	CASSRHHTYAAGWTEAFF	TGTGCCAGCAGTCGACACCACACCTACGCAGCGGGTTGGACTGAAGCTTTCTTT
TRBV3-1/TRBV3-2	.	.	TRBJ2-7	CASSPPGGHTTYEQYF	TGTGCCAGCAGCCCTCCCGGAGGGCATACGACCTACGAGCAGTACTTC
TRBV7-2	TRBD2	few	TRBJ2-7	CASSPGLASYEQYF	TGTGCCAGCAGCCCGGGACTAGCGTCCTACGAGCAGTACTTC
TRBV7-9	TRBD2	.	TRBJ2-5	CASSLLGGQETQYF	TGTGCCAGCAGTCTCCTGGGGGGGCAAGAGACCCAGTACTTC
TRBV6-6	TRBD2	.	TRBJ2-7	CASSLLAGTEQYF	TGTGCCAGCAGTTTGCTAGCGGGAACCGAGCAGTACTTC
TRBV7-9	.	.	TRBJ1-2	CASSLQGGYGYTF	TGTGCCAGCAGCCTGCAGGGTGGCTATGGCTACACCTTC
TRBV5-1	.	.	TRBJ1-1	CASSLAIVNTEAFF	TGCGCCAGCAGCTTGGCCATAGTTAACACTGAAGCTTTCTTT
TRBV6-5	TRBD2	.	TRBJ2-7	CASSYGLAEYEQYF	TGTGCCAGCAGTTACGGACTAGCGGAGTACGAGCAGTACTTC
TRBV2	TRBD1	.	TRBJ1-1	CASQTTGSNTEAFF	TGTGCCAGCCAGACGACAGGGTCGAACACTGAAGCTTTCTTT
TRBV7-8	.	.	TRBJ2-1	CASSLVGGKSSYNEQFF	TGTGCCAGCAGCTTAGTCGGCGGCAAGAGCTCCTACAATGAGCAGTTCTTC
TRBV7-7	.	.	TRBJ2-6	CASSELLEWAHGANVLTF	TGTGCCAGCAGCGAGCTACTCGAGTGGGCGCATGGGGCCAACGTCCTGACTTTC
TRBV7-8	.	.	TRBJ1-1	CASSLTAGTSVNTEAFF	TGTGCCAGCAGCTTAACCGCAGGGACATCGGTGAACACTGAAGCTTTCTTT
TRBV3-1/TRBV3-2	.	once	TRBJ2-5	CASSQAGSQETQYF	TGTGCCAGCAGCCAAGCGGGATCTCAAGAGACCCAGTACTTC
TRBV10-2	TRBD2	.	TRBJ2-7	CASSESLLAGGYYEQYF	TGCGCCAGCAGTGAGAGCCTCCTAGCGGGGGGCTATTACGAGCAGTACTTC
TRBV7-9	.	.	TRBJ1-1	CASSLAGGGLDTEAFF	TGTGCCAGCAGCTTAGCAGGTGGGGGGTTGGACACTGAAGCTTTCTTT
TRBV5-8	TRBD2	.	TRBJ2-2	CASSPSGLVTLLNTGELFF	TGTGCCAGCAGCCCCTCCGGACTAGTTACCCTCTTGAACACCGGGGAGCTGTTTTTT
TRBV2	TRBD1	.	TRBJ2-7	CASSDWDRGGNEQYF	TGTGCCAGCAGTGATTGGGACAGGGGTGGGAACGAGCAGTACTTC
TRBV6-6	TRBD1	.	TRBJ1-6	CASSLDRGSNNSPLHF	TGTGCCAGCAGTTTGGACAGGGGATCGAATAATTCACCCCTCCACTTT
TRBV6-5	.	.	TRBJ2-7	CASSSIYEQYF	TGTGCCAGCAGTTCTATCTACGAGCAGTACTTC
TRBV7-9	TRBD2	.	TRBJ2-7	CASSFGTSGTYEQYF	TGTGCCAGCAGCTTCGGGACTAGCGGGACATACGAGCAGTACTTC
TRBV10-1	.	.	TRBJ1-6	CASSGDVNSPLHF	TGCGCCAGCAGCGGGGATGTTAATTCACCCCTCCACTTT
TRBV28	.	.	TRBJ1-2	CASSLSQGSYGYTF	TGTGCCAGCAGTTTATCCCAGGGGAGCTATGGCTACACCTTC
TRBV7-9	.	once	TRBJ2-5	CASSPWAGHPQETQYF	TGTGCCAGCAGCCCCTGGGCGGGGCACCCCCAAGAGACCCAGTACTTC
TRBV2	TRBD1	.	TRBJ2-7	CASSEQGQGASEQYF	TGTGCCAGCAGTGAACAGGGACAGGGGGCATCCGAGCAGTACTTC
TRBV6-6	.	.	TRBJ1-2	CASSSGSQWASYGYTF	TGTGCCAGCAGTTCTGGGTCCCAATGGGCCTCCTATGGCTACACCTTC
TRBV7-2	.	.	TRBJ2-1	CASSLASSAYNEQFF	TGTGCCAGCAGCTTAGCCTCTAGCGCCTACAATGAGCAGTTCTTC
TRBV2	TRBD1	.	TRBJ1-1	CASRGQGKNTEAFF	TGTGCCAGCAGGGGACAGGGAAAGAACACTGAAGCTTTCTTT